These 21 T cell receptor beta chains originate from one sample sequenced in a study of blood T cell repertoires in COVID-19. Assay: immunoSEQ multiplex PCR; the TCRdb copy retains only in-frame clones and omits some. This table holds about half a million clones, 85% to 90% found once. Material for sequencing was peripheral blood. All receptors derive from a man aged 18 to 29 with COVID-19, enrolled during active disease.

The chain carries TRBV29-1 and TRBJ2-3, with 9 nucleotides matching TRBD1. V shed 4 bases, J shed 6 bases, and the junction held 5 bases outside the gene matches. This CDR3 is built from 13 residues. Germline V gene lookup returns CDR1 SQVTM and CDR2 ANQGSEA. The DNA for the CDR3 is TGCAGCGTTGCCGCCGGGACAGGGGATACGCAGTATTTT. Amino acids: CSVAAGTGDTQYF.

DNA for the CDR3: TGTGCCAGCAGCTTAGGTTCTGCAGGGGCGAGTGAAAAACTGTTTTTT. Protein product: CASSLGSAGASEKLFF. The rearrangement links TRBV11-2 to TRBJ1-4, with D maybe TRBD1 (6 bases). The CDR3 spans 16 residues. CDR1 is SGHAT, CDR2 FQNNGV, per germline. The V end lost 1 base, the J end lost 7 bases, and 16 bases lay between the germline ends.

The gene calls are TRBV18 and TRBJ2-1; 10 bases fit TRBD1. Germline V CDR1 and CDR2: KGHSH, LQKENI. The CDR3 sequence is 15 residues long. With 6 bases clipped from V and 8 bases from J, the junction kept 10 bases outside the gene matches. CDR3 sequence: CASSPRDRGFDEQFF. The CDR3 coding sequence is TGTGCCAGCTCTCCCCGGGACAGGGGATTTGATGAGCAGTTCTTC.

The chain links TRBV5-1 to TRBJ1-1; a possible D gene is TRBD1 (5 bases). The CDR3 totals 15 residues. The V gene's germline CDR1 is SGHRS and CDR2 YFSETQ. V was clipped by 0 bases and J by 1 base, with 10 bases between them. CDR3 DNA: TGCGCCAGCAGCTTGGAGCCAGGGCAGAACACTGAAGCTTTCTTT. It codes for CASSLEPGQNTEAFF.

The chain is built from TRBV5-1 and TRBJ2-1, with D possibly matching TRBD2 (5 bases). This CDR3 is built from 14 residues. V was cut by 1 base and J by 5 bases, with 10 bases left in between. Germline lookup yields CDR1 SGHRS and CDR2 YFSETQ. The CDR3 is CASSLIPTNNEQFF. The DNA of the CDR3 is TGCGCCAGCAGCTTGATACCGACTAACAATGAGCAGTTCTTC. Full variable domain (outside the CDR3, taken from reference TRBV5-1 and TRBJ2-1): KAGVTQTPRYLIKTRGQQVTLSCSPISGHRSVSWYQQTPGQGLQFLFEYFSETQRNKGNFPGRFSGRQFSNSRSEMNVSTLELGDSALYLCASSLIPTNNEQFFGPGTRLTVL.

The chain has TRBV7-7 and TRBJ2-2; D is possibly TRBD2 (6 bases). CDR1 SSHAT and CDR2 FNYEAQ come from the germline V gene (reference sequence). Trimming cost V 8 bases and J 1 base, with 8 bases left between them. CDR3 length: 13 amino acids. The DNA for the CDR3 is TGTGCCAGCTCGCGGGGGAACACCGGGGAGCTGTTTTTT. This sequence encodes CASSRGNTGELFF. The full variable domain, its missing parts supplied by reference TRBV7-7 and TRBJ2-2, is GAGVSQSPRYKVTKRGQDVTLRCDPISSHATLYWYQQALGQGPEFLTYFNYEAQPDKSGLPSDRFSAERPEGSISTLTIQRTEQRDSAMYRCASSRGNTGELFFGEGSRLTVL.

The chain links TRBV6-1 to TRBJ1-3; possible D gene TRBD1, 6 bases. V shed 1 base and J shed 4 bases, with 20 bases lying between them. Germline V gene lookup returns CDR1 MNHNS and CDR2 SASEGT. The CDR3 spans 18 residues. The CDR3 sequence is CASSEEAQRTATGNTIYF. The CDR3, as DNA: TGTGCCAGCAGTGAAGAAGCACAACGGACAGCTACAGGAAACACCATATATTTT.

The chain links TRBV11-2 to TRBJ2-3; possibly TRBD1 for D (6 bases). The CDR3 extends over 15 amino acids. V dropped 0 bases and J dropped 2 bases, with 9 bases sitting between them. Germline CDR1 reads SGHAT; CDR2 reads FQNNGV. In nucleotides, the CDR3 is TGTGCCAGCAGCTTAGAACGGGACAACACAGATACGCAGTATTTT. Its translation is CASSLERDNTDTQYF.

This chain connects TRBV30 to TRBJ1-1; D call uncertain. Germline V lookup: CDR1 GTSNPN, CDR2 SVGIG (reference sequence). V was trimmed by 4 bases and J by 0 bases, leaving 9 bases between them. This CDR3 comprises 13 residues. The CDR3 bases are TGTGCCTGGACGGAGGACGTGAACACTGAAGCTTTCTTT. This codes for CAWTEDVNTEAFF.

The rearrangement links TRBV6-2 or TRBV6-3 to TRBJ2-2; no reliable D call. The CDR3 contains 17 residues. V was pared by 5 bases and J by 0 bases, with 16 bases between. Germline CDR1 MNHEY, CDR2 SVGEGT. CDR3 protein: CASSPRGRTPNTGELFF. CDR3 DNA: TGTGCCAGCAGTCCAAGAGGCCGTACCCCGAACACCGGGGAGCTGTTTTTT.

The chain is built from TRBV2 and TRBJ2-1, with TRBD2 as a possible D gene (5 bases). Germline CDR1 reads SNHLY; CDR2 reads FYNNEI. The CDR3 has 14 residues. The V and J ends lost 6 bases and 1 base respectively, with 10 bases between them. The CDR3 DNA follows: TGTGCCAGCAGCCCTAGCTATTCCTACAATGAGCAGTTCTTC. Translation: CASSPSYSYNEQFF.

The J gene is TRBJ2-3, the V gene TRBV7-9, with 7 bases that match TRBD2. The CDR3 runs to 16 residues. Germline V gives CDR1 SEHNR, CDR2 FQNEAQ (reference sequence). Unmatched junction bases numbered 6, after V lost 2 bases and J lost 1 base. The CDR3 protein is CASSLLYAGGTDTQYF. The CDR3 DNA reads TGTGCCAGCAGCTTATTATACGCGGGAGGCACAGATACGCAGTATTTT.

This chain links TRBV15 with TRBJ2-5; TRBD2 matches 9 bases. The CDR3 totals 18 residues. Losses at the gene ends were 3 bases for V and 3 bases for J; bases not matched to a gene: 14. The V gene's germline CDR1 is LNHNV and CDR2 YYDKDF (reference sequence). The CDR3 sequence is CATSSMSGRFSLEETQYF. The CDR3 DNA reads as TGTGCCACCAGCAGCATGAGCGGGAGGTTTTCGTTAGAAGAGACCCAGTACTTC.

CDR3 region: CASSQEAGGGTDTQYF. For the CDR3, the DNA is TGCGCCAGCAGCCAAGAAGCGGGGGGGGGCACAGATACGCAGTATTTT. The chain carries TRBV4-1 and TRBJ2-3; 10 bases map to TRBD2. The germline V gene encodes CDR1 MGHRA and CDR2 YSYEKL. The CDR3 sequence is 16 residues long. The V segment lost 0 bases and the J segment 1 base; nucleotides outside the gene matches: 1.

The chain links TRBV21-1 to TRBJ2-4; the table's D call of TRBD2 was not tested on the DNA. TRBV21-1 is reported as a pseudogene. The CDR3 loop spans 17 amino acids. This chain's CDR3 is CASSKEPLAGKEHIQYF. Here the CDR3 DNA reads TGTGCCAGCAGCAAAGAGCCACTAGCGGGGAAAGAGCACATTCAGTACTTC.

The chain is built from TRBV5-4 and TRBJ2-5, with 7 bases lining up with TRBD2. V gave up 0 bases and J gave up 2 bases; unmatched junction bases: 4. The CDR3 spans 15 residues. The germline gives CDR1 SGHNT, CDR2 YYREEE (reference sequence). In nucleotides, the CDR3 is TGTGCCAGCAGCTTGGAAACTAGCGTACAAGAGACCCAGTACTTC. Encoded protein: CASSLETSVQETQYF.

This chain uses TRBV4-1 with TRBJ2-5; TRBD2 matches at 7 bases. The CDR3 is made up of 14 amino acids. V trimming: 3 bases; J trimming: 0 bases; junction bases outside the gene matches: 1. The V gene's germline CDR1 is MGHRA and CDR2 YSYEKL. CDR3 in amino acids: CASSHLADQETQYF. The DNA for the CDR3 is TGCGCCAGCAGCCACCTAGCGGACCAAGAGACCCAGTACTTC.

The genes are TRBV20-1 and TRBJ2-1; D unclear. This CDR3 has 10 amino acids. Germline CDR1 is DFQATT and CDR2 is SNEGSKA (reference sequence). Trimming pared 6 bases from V and 7 bases from J, leaving 7 bases between. CDR3 sequence reads: CSASENEQFF. As DNA, the CDR3 is TGCAGTGCCTCGGAGAATGAGCAGTTCTTC.

V is TRBV3-1 (or the pseudogene TRBV3-2) and J is TRBJ2-2; tentatively, D is TRBD2 (5 bases). Between the trimmed V and J ends, which lost 4 bases and 6 bases, there was a span of 12 bases. The germline V gene has CDR1 LGHDT and CDR2 YNNKEL (reference sequence). The CDR3 runs to 14 residues. Written as DNA, the CDR3 is TGTGCCAGCAGCCCCAATGGGCGGGCCGGGGAGCTGTTTTTT. Translating it yields CASSPNGRAGELFF.

This sequence joins TRBV5-4 and TRBJ2-7; TRBD1 matches at 7 bases. Losses at the gene ends were 4 bases for V and 12 bases for J; bases not matched to a gene: 19. This CDR3 contains 15 residues. Per germline, CDR1 SGHNT and CDR2 YYREEE (reference sequence). Here the CDR3 DNA reads TGTGCCAGCAGCACTCCCGGGACAGACCGAAAGGGGTGGTACTTC. Protein: CASSTPGTDRKGWYF. The variable domain in full, with the rest retrieved from reference TRBV5-4 and TRBJ2-7, is ETGVTQSPTHLIKTRGQQVTLRCSSQSGHNTVSWYQQALGQGPQFIFQYYREEENGRGNFPPRFSGLQFPNYSSELNVNALELDDSALYLCASSTPGTDRKGWYFGPGTRLTVT.

The chain recombines TRBV6-1 with TRBJ1-2, with a weak D call TRBD1 (5 bases). The CDR3 runs 17 residues. Germline assignment: CDR1 MNHNS and CDR2 SASEGT. Trimming took off 0 bases at V and 0 bases at J, with 14 bases between the two ends. Here the CDR3 DNA reads TGTGCCAGCAGTGAAGCTAACAGGCCCGCTACTAACTATGGCTACACCTTC. It yields the protein CASSEANRPATNYGYTF.